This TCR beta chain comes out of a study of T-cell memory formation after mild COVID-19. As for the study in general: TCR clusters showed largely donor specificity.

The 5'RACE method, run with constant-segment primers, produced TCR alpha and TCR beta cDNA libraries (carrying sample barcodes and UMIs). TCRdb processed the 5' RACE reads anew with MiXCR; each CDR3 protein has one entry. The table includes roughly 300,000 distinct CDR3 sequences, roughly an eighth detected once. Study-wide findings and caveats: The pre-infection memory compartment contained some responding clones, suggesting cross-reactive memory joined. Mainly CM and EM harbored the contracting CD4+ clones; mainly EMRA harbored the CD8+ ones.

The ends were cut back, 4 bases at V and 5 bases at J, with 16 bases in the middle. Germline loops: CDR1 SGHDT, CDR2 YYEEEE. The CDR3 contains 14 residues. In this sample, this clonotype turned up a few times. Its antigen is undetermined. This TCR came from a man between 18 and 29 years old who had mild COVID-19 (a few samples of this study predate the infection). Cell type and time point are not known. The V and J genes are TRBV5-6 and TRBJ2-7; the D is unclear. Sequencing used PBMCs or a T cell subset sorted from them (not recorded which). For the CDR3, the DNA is TGTGCCAGCAGCCGCCCGAACTCCGTCGACGAGCAGTACGTC. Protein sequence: CASSRPNSVDEQYV.